This T cell receptor beta chain was captured in a study of Tregs in tolerant kidney transplant recipients. V shed 3 bases and J 10 bases; nucleotides not matched to a gene: 10. CDR3 length: 15 residues. CDR1 and CDR2 (germline): KGHSH, LQKENI. CD4+CD25+CD127- Tregs, CD4+CD25- non-Tregs, CD4 and CD8 cells were sorted. Assay used: immunoSEQ multiplex PCR; TCRdb lists only in-frame clones, some missing. The repertoire holds some 88,000 clones, with around 94% as singletons. The source is a human donor in good health. Material: CD8+ T cells from blood. V is TRBV18 and J is TRBJ2-1; 9 bases fit TRBD2. CDR3 DNA sequence: TGTGCCAGCTCACCGCCGAGCGGGAGGTGGAGGGAGCAGTTCTTC. This sequence encodes CASSPPSGRWREQFF.